The clone carrying this T cell receptor (beta chain) was picked up many times. Its antigen is not identified. Expressed TCRB transcripts were sequenced, since all the RNA that had been isolated was reverse transcribed. Clones were sequenced by immunoSEQ multiplex PCR, and TCRdb holds only the in-frame ones, with some missing. The table has about 170,000 clones, approximately 8.1% seen once. The sample belongs to a study of beta chain features in type 1 diabetes. Heparinised blood was drawn once per donor, averaging roughly 120 mL. Study results and limitations: Moderate yet significant TCRB CDR3 shortening was seen in Type 1 diabetes patients in all four CD4+ subsets. The naive, central memory and Treg TCRB repertoires showed an apparent similarity that was greater among patients than among healthy donors. PCR, the amplification step, might favor shorter templates, equally in patients and controls.

The source of this sequence is a woman in her thirties or forties with type 1 diabetes. Source material: central memory CD4+ T cells from blood.

The DNA for the CDR3 is TGTGCCAGCAGCCCGAGGAGCGACTCTAGCACAGATACGCAGTATTTT. Amino acid sequence: CASSPRSDSSTDTQYF. This chain uses TRBV9 with TRBJ2-3; D is undetermined. V lost 4 bases and J lost 0, with 15 bases in between. The CDR3 has 16 residues. Germline CDR1 SGDLS, CDR2 YYNGEE.